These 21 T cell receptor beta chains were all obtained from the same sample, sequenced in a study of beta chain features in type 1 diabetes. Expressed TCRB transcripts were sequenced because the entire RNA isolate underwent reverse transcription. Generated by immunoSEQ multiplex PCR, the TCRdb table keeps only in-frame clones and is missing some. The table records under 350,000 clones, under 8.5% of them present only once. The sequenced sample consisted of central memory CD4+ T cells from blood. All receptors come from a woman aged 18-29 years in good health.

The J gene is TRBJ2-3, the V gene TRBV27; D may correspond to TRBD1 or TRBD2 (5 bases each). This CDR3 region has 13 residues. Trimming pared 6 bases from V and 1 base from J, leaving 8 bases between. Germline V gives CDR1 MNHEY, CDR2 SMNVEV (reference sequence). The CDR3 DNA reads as TGTGCCAGCAGGAGAGGGGGCACAGATACGCAGTATTTT. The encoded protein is CASRRGGTDTQYF.

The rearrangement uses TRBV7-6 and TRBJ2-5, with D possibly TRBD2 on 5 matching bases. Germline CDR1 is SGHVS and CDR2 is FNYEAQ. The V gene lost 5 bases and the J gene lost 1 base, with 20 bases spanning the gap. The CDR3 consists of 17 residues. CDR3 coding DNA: TGTGCCAGCAGCCGGGGTTGGGGTAGTAATACCCAAGAGACCCAGTACTTC. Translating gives CASSRGWGSNTQETQYF. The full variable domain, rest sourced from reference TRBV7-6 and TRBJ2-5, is GAGVSQSPRYKVTKRGQDVALRCDPISGHVSLYWYRQALGQGPEFLTYFNYEAQQDKSGLPNDRFSAERPEGSISTLTIQRTEQRDSAMYRCASSRGWGSNTQETQYFGPGTRLLVL.

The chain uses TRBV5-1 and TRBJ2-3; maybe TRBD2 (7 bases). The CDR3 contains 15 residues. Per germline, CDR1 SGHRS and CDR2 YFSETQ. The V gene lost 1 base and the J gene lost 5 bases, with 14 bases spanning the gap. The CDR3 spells CASSLLGLGGDTQYF. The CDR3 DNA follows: TGCGCCAGCAGCTTGCTAGGACTAGGGGGAGATACGCAGTATTTT.

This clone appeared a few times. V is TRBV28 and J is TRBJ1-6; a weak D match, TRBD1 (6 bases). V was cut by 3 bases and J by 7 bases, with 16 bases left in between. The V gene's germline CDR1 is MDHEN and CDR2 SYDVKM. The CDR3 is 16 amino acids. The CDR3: CASSFGTQGWNSPLHF. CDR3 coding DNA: TGTGCCAGCAGTTTCGGAACACAGGGTTGGAATTCACCCCTCCACTTT.

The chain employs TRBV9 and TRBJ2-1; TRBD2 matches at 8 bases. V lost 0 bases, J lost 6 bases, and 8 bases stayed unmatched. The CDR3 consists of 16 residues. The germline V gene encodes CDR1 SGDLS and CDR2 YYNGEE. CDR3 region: CASSVGLAGRGNEQFF. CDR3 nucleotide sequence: TGTGCCAGCAGCGTAGGGCTAGCGGGCCGAGGCAATGAGCAGTTCTTC. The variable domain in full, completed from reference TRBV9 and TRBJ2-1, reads DSGVTQTPKHLITATGQRVTLRCSPRSGDLSVYWYQQSLDQGLQFLIQYYNGEERAKGNILERFSAQQFPDLHSELNLSSLELGDSALYFCASSVGLAGRGNEQFFGPGTRLTVL.

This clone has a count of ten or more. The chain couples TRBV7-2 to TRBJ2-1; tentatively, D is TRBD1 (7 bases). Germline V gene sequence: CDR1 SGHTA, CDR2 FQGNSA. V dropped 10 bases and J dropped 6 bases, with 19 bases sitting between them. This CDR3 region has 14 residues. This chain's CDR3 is CATTTGRQGNEQFF. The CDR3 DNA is TGTGCCACCACGACAGGGAGGCAAGGCAATGAGCAGTTCTTC.

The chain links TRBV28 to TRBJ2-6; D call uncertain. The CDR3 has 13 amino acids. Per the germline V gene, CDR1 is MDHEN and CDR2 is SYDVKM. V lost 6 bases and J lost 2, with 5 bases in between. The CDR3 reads CASRKPGANVLTF. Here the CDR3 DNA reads TGTGCCAGCAGGAAACCTGGGGCCAACGTCCTGACTTTC.

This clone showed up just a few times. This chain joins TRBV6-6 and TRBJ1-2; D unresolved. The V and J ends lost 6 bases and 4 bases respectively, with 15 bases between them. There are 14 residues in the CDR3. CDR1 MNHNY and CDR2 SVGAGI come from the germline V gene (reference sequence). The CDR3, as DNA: TGTGCCAGCAGCAATCAAAGGACCCTCTATGGCTACACCTTC. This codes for CASSNQRTLYGYTF.

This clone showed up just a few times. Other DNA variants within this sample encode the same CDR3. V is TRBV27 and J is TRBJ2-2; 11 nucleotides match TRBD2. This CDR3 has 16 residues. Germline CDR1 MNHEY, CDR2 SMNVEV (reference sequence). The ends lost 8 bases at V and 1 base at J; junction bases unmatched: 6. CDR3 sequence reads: CASRPSGGLNTGELFF. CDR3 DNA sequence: TGTGCCAGCCGCCCTAGCGGGGGGTTGAACACCGGGGAGCTGTTTTTT.

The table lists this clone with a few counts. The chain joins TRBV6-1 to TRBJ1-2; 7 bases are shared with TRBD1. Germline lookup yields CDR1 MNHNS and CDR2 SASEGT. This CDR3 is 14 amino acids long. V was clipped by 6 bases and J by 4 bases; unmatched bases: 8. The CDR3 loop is CASSAGTVSYGYTF. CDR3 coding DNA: TGTGCCAGCAGCGCCGGGACAGTCAGCTATGGCTACACCTTC.

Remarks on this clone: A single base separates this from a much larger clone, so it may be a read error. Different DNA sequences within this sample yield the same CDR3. CDR3 residues: CASSLSTDTQYF. The CDR3 DNA is TGTGCCAGCAGCTTAAGCACAGATACGCAGTATTTT. The chain has TRBV7-2 and TRBJ2-3; D is uncertain. The CDR3 has 12 amino acids. The V gene's germline CDR1 is SGHTA and CDR2 FQGNSA. The V and J ends lost 2 bases and 0 bases respectively, with 0 bases between them.

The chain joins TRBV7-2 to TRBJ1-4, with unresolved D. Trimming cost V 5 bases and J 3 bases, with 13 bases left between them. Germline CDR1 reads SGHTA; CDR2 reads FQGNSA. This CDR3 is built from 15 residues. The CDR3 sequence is CASSARRGSNEKLFF. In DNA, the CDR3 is TGTGCCAGCAGCGCCCGACGAGGTTCTAATGAAAAACTGTTTTTT.

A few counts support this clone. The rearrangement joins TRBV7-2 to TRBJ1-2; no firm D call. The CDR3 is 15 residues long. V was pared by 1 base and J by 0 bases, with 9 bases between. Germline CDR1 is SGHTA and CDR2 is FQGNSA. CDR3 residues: CASSLGVGPNYGYTF. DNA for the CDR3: TGTGCCAGCAGCTTAGGCGTCGGACCTAACTATGGCTACACCTTC.

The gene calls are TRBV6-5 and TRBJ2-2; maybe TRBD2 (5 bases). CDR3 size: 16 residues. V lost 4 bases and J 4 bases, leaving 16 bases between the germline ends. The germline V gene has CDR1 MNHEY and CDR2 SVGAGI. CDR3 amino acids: CASSSGWEKLTGELFF. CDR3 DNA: TGTGCCAGCAGTTCGGGGTGGGAAAAGCTCACCGGGGAGCTGTTTTTT.

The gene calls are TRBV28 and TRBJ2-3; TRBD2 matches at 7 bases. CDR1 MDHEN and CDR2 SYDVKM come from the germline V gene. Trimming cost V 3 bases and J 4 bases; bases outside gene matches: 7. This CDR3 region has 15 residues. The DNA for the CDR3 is TGTGCCAGCAGTTTCGGGGGGACCAGCGCAGATACGCAGTATTTT. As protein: CASSFGGTSADTQYF.

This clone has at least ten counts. Here the CDR3 reads CASSPTGYQETQYF. The DNA for the CDR3 is TGTGCCAGCTCACCGACAGGGTACCAAGAGACCCAGTACTTC. The V gene is TRBV18, the J gene TRBJ2-5; 7 bases fit TRBD1. This CDR3 is built from 14 residues. Germline assignment: CDR1 KGHSH and CDR2 LQKENI. V was clipped by 3 bases and J by 0 bases; unmatched bases: 1.

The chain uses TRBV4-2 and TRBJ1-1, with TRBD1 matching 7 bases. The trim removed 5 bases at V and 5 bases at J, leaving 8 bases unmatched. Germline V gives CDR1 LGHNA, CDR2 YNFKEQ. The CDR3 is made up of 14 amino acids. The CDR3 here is CASSSGQIPTEAFF. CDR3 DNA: TGTGCCAGCAGCTCGGGACAGATCCCTACTGAAGCTTTCTTT.

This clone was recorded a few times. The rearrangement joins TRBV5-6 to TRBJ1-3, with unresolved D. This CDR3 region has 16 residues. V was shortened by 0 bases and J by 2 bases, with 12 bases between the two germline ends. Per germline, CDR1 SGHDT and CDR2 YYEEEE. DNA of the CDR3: TGTGCCAGCAGCTTGGTGCATGGCAGCACTGGAAACACCATATATTTT. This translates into CASSLVHGSTGNTIYF.

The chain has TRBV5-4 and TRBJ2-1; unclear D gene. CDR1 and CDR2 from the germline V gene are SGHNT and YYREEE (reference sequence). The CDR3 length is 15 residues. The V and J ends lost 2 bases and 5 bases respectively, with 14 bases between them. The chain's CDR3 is CASSLQSPGDNEQFF. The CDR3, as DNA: TGTGCCAGCAGCTTACAGAGTCCCGGCGACAATGAGCAGTTCTTC.

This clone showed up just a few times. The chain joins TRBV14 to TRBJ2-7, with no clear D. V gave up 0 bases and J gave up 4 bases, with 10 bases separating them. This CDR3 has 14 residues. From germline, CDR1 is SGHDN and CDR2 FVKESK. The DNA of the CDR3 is TGTGCCAGCAGCCAAGATAATGGGGATTACGAGCAGTACTTC. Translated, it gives CASSQDNGDYEQYF.

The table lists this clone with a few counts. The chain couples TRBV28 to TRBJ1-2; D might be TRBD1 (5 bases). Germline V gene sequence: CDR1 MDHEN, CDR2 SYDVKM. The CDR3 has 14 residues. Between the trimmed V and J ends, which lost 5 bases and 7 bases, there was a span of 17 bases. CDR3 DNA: TGTGCCAGCAGTCCCATAATAGGGGAGGGTGGCTACACCTTC. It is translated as CASSPIIGEGGYTF.